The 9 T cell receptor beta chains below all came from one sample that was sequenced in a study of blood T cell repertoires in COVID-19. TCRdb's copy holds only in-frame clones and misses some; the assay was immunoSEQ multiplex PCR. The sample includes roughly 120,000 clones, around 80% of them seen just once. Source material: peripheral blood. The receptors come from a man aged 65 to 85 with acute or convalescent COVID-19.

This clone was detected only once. The chain's CDR3 is CASMSEMYPPEQFF. CDR3 bases: TGTGCCAGTATGAGCGAAATGTACCCCCCTGAGCAGTTCTTC. The chain employs TRBV19 and TRBJ2-1, with D unresolved. CDR3 length: 14 residues. Germline V gene sequence: CDR1 LNHDA, CDR2 SQIVND (reference sequence). Deletions cut 7 bases from V and 9 bases from J, with 19 bases between.

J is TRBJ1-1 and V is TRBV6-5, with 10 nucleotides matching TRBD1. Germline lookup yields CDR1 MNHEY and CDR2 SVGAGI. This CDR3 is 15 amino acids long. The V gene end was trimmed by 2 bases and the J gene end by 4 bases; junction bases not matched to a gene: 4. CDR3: CASSYGTGVGTEAFF. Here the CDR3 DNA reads TGTGCCAGCAGTTACGGGACAGGGGTGGGCACTGAAGCTTTCTTT.

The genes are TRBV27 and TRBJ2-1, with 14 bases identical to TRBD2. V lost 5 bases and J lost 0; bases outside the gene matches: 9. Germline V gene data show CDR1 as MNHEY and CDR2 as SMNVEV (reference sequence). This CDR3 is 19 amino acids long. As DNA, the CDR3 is TGTGCCAGCAGTAGGACTAGCGGGGGGACACTTAGCTCCTACAATGAGCAGTTCTTC. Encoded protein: CASSRTSGGTLSSYNEQFF.

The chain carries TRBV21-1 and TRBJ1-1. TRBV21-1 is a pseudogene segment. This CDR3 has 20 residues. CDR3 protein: CASSNHADWSPQLLNTEAFF. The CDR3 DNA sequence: TGTGCCAGCAGCAATCATGCCGACTGGAGTCCGCAACTTCTGAACACTGAAGCTTTCTTT.

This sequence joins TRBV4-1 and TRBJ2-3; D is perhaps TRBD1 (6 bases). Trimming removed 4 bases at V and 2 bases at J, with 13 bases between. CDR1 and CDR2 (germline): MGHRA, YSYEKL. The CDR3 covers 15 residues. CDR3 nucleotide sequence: TGCGCCAGCAGCCGGATACAGGGTAACACAGATACGCAGTATTTT. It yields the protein CASSRIQGNTDTQYF.

CDR3 DNA: TGTGCCAGTAGTACCTTGGACAGGCACCAAGAGACCCAGTACTTC. It encodes CASSTLDRHQETQYF. The chain combines TRBV19 with TRBJ2-5; 7 bases match TRBD1. Unmatched junction bases numbered 5, after V lost 4 bases and J lost 0 bases. There are 15 residues in the CDR3. CDR1 and CDR2 (germline): LNHDA, SQIVND (reference sequence).

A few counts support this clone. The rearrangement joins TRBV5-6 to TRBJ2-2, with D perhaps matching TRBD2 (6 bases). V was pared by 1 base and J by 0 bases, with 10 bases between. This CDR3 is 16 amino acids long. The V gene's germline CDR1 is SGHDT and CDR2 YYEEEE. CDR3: CASSLKGGANTGELFF. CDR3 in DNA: TGTGCCAGCAGCTTGAAGGGAGGAGCGAACACCGGGGAGCTGTTTTTT.

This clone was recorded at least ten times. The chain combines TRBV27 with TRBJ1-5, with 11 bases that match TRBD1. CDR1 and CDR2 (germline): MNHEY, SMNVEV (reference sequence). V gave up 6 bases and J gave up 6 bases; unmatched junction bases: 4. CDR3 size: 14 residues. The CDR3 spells CASRTDRGRQPQHF. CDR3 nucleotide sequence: TGTGCCAGCAGAACGGACAGGGGGCGTCAGCCCCAGCATTTT.

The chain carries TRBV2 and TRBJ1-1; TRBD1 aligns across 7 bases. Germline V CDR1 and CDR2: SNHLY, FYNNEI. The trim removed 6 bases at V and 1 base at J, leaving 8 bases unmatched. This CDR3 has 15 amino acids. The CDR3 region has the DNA TGTGCCAGCAGGCAACAGGGGACGGGGAACACTGAAGCTTTCTTT. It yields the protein CASRQQGTGNTEAFF. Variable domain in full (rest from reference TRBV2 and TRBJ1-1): EPEVTQTPSHQVTQMGQEVILRCVPISNHLYFYWYRQILGQKVEFLVSFYNNEISEKSEIFDDQFSVERPDGSNFTLKIRSTKLEDSAMYFCASRQQGTGNTEAFFGQGTRLTVV.